Here is one TCR beta chain with its context. What antigen it recognizes has not been identified. Base qualities are not recorded, but no much larger clone differs from it by a single base. The data belong to a study of blood T cells in healthy people across ages (dated by TCRdb to the mid-2010s). Context from the whole study: In model experiments, template switching captured roughly one uniquely barcoded TCR beta cDNA molecule for every two T cells. To track age-related changes in TCR beta repertoire diversity, the study relied on deep sequencing normalized with unique cDNA molecular identifiers. Four age groups were formed from the donors: young (average about 15 years), middle-aged (approximately 41), aged (around 62) and long-lived (roughly 88). To avoid experimental bias, donors of different ages were distributed randomly across sequencing lanes. Using the same blood draw, the study looked at two additional independent replicas of 1 million unique cDNA reads for two donors, one aged 18 to 30 and the other aged 80 or older. The research as a whole found: Because donor CMV infection status was unknown, age-related changes in expanded clonotypes were potentially confounded. Observed TCR beta diversity per million T cells fell roughly linearly with age, and a significant reduction was already apparent by age about 43. There was a strong correlation between observed TCR beta diversity and the percentage of naive T cells measured by flow cytometry. Conclusive comparison of naive and antigen-experienced compartments was prevented by the profiling of bulk unsorted PBMCs. The long-lived group showed more naive CD4+ T cells, fewer expanded clones and increased TCR diversity than the aged group, suggesting age selection. Estimates of total diversity from one million sequenced T cells were regarded as lower bounds and underestimates.

The CDR3 runs 13 residues from the cysteine to the phenylalanine. The only DNA kept is the CDR3, 39 bases in frame from the first base. Relative to germline, V is 1 base shorter and J is 4 bases shorter, with 8 bases between their ends. The CDR1 and CDR2 encoded by the germline V gene are SGHRS and YFSETQ. The donors were 40 or so Caucasian individuals from Russia, aged roughly 6 to 90 years, who were systemically healthy. Each donor gave roughly 11 milliliters of peripheral blood, drawn into EDTA-treated Vacutainer tubes. Ficoll-Paque density-gradient centrifugation was used to isolate PBMCs, with at least 6.5 million per sample. Trizol reagent was used to extract total RNA from the PBMCs, yielding at least 5 micrograms per sample. For every donor, an aliquot of PBMCs went through flow cytometry to measure the percentages of naive CD45RAhigh/CD27high T cells. To prepare the library, 5' RACE was applied. TCRdb records Illumina HiSeq 2500 as the sequencer. A second PCR of about 7 to 12 cycles was run with a J-beta primer mix and a sample-barcoded 5' primer. A template-switch 5' adaptor carrying 12 random nucleotides introduced a unique molecular identifier onto each TCR beta cDNA molecule. Each sample yielded at least 2.5 million CDR3-containing paired-end reads. All of the RNA was converted into first-strand cDNA using the Mint cDNA synthesis kit, with a TRBC-specific oligonucleotide serving as the primer. Following uracil-DNA glycosylase treatment, all cDNA underwent a first 18-cycle PCR with the universal primers M1SS and BC2_uni_R. For the original study's pipeline: For normalization, 1 million high-quality reads were randomly selected from each sample, with every read carrying a distinct molecular identifier. Instead of being binned into consensus sequences, reads that shared molecular identifiers were thrown out. CDR3 identification, clonotype clustering and error correction used MiTCR with a Q25 quality threshold and the strictest error-elimination algorithm. A nonparametric unseen species model using Euler transformation provided a lower-bound estimate of total TCR beta diversity. TCRdb reprocessed the public reads (quality trimming at Q25 with fastp, clone calling with MiXCR) and kept in-frame beta chains. Merged by CDR3 protein, the rows form single entries marked with the most common genes and DNA. These V and J calls derive from TCRdb rather than the authors' analysis. Here the sample has 1.4 million or so distinct CDR3 sequences; roughly 43% occur a single time. The ten most abundant clones make up about 4% of the sample.

The rearrangement joined TRBV5-1 to TRBJ1-1, with TRBD1 perhaps the D gene, on 5 matching bases. Sequences were obtained from blood. The sequence was collected from a woman younger than 35 in good health. The CDR3 in this case is CASSLQGPTEAFF. The DNA reads TGCGCCAGCAGCTTGCAGGGCCCCACTGAAGCTTTCTTT. Outside the CDR3, residues come from the reference TRBV5-1 and TRBJ1-1 proteins, so the full variable domain is: KAGVTQTPRYLIKTRGQQVTLSCSPISGHRSVSWYQQTPGQGLQFLFEYFSETQRNKGNFPGRFSGRQFSNSRSEMNVSTLELGDSALYLCASSLQGPTEAFFGQGTRLTVV.